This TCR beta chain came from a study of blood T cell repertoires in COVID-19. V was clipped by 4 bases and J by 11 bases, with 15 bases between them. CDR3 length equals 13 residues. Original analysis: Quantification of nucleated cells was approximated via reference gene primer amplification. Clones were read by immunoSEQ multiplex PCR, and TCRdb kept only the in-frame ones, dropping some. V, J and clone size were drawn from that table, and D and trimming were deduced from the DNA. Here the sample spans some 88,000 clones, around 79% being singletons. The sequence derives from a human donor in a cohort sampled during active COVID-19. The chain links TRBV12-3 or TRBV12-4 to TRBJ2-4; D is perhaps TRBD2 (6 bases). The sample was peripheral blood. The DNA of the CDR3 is TGTGCCAGCAGTTCACAGGTAGCGGTTTTTCAGTACTTC. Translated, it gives CASSSQVAVFQYF.